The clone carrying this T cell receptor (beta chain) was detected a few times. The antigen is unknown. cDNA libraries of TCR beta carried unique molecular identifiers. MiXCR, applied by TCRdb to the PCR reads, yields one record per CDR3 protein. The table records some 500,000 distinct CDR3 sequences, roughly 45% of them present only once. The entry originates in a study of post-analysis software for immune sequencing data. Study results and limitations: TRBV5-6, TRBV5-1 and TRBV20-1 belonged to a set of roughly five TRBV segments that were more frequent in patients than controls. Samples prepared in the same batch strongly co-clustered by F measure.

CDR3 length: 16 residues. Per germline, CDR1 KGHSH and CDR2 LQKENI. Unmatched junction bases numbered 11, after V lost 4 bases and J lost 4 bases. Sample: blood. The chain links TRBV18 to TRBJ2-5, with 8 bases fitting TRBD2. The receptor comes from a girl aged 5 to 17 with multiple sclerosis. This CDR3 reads CASSRLNSGSGETQYF. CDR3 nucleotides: TGTGCCAGCTCACGCCTCAACAGCGGGAGTGGAGAGACCCAGTACTTC.